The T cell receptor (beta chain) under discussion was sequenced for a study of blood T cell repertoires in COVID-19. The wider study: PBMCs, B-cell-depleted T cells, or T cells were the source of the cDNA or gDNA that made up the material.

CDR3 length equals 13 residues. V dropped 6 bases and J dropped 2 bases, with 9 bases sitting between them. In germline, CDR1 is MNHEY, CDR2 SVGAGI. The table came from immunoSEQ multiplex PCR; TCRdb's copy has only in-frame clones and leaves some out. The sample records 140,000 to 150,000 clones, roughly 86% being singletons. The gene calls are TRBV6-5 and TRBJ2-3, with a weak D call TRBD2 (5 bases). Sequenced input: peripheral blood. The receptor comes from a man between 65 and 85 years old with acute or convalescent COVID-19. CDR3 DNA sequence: TGTGCCAGCAGAACGACTACCACAGATACGCAGTATTTT. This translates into CASRTTTTDTQYF.